A selection of T cell receptor beta chains follows, all from one sample in a study of T cell changes during pregnancy in multiple sclerosis. Sequencing used immunoSEQ multiplex PCR; TCRdb keeps in-frame clones, though not all of them. The sample consists of roughly 63,000 clones, 80% to 95% of them appearing once. This sample comprised peripheral blood, obtained in the second trimester of pregnancy. These receptors all stem from a female donor in good health, enrolled as a control in a pregnancy study. Both conserved end residues are part of each CDR3. Each record gives: J gene, clone size, D gene, V gene, CDR3 protein, CDR3 DNA. The D gene is left open where the match is weak. Rows may omit the clone size; those that give it use once, few, many or a size class.

J gene: TRBJ2-1; clone size: -; D gene: -; V gene: TRBV6-1; CDR3 protein: CASSEGTASYNEQFF; CDR3 DNA: TGTGCCAGCAGTGAAGGGACAGCGAGCTACAATGAGCAGTTCTTC
J gene: TRBJ1-5; clone size: -; D gene: -; V gene: TRBV2; CDR3 protein: CASSDNLASGQPQHF; CDR3 DNA: TGTGCCAGCAGTGATAATCTCGCTTCCGGTCAGCCCCAGCATTTT
J gene: TRBJ2-3; clone size: -; D gene: TRBD2; V gene: TRBV14; CDR3 protein: CASSQDRRLAGITDTQYF; CDR3 DNA: TGTGCCAGCAGCCAAGACCGTCGACTAGCGGGTATCACAGATACGCAGTATTTT
J gene: TRBJ2-3; clone size: once; D gene: -; V gene: TRBV28; CDR3 protein: CASSSGDTQYF; CDR3 DNA: TGTGCCAGCAGCTCAGGGGATACGCAGTATTTT
J gene: TRBJ2-3; clone size: -; D gene: TRBD2; V gene: TRBV5-6; CDR3 protein: CASSHSLAGGRADTQYF; CDR3 DNA: TGTGCCAGCAGCCACTCCCTAGCGGGGGGAAGGGCAGATACGCAGTATTTT
J gene: TRBJ2-1; clone size: -; D gene: -; V gene: TRBV4-2; CDR3 protein: CASSPETGSGNEQFF; CDR3 DNA: TGTGCCAGCAGTCCCGAAACGGGGTCTGGCAATGAGCAGTTCTTC
J gene: TRBJ2-1; clone size: -; D gene: TRBD2; V gene: TRBV2; CDR3 protein: CASSYSGGDNEQFF; CDR3 DNA: TGTGCCAGCAGTTATAGCGGGGGGGACAATGAGCAGTTCTTC
J gene: TRBJ1-5; clone size: -; D gene: -; V gene: TRBV27; CDR3 protein: CASSFAPPSVSNQPQHF; CDR3 DNA: TGTGCCAGCAGTTTCGCACCTCCTTCGGTTAGCAATCAGCCCCAGCATTTT
J gene: TRBJ2-2; clone size: -; D gene: -; V gene: TRBV2; CDR3 protein: CASSELGGNTGELFF; CDR3 DNA: TGTGCCAGCAGTGAATTAGGAGGGAACACCGGGGAGCTGTTTTTT
J gene: TRBJ2-5; clone size: -; D gene: -; V gene: TRBV7-2; CDR3 protein: CASSLGQFMETQYF; CDR3 DNA: TGTGCCAGCAGCCTCGGACAGTTTATGGAGACCCAGTACTTC
J gene: TRBJ2-5; clone size: -; D gene: TRBD1; V gene: TRBV19; CDR3 protein: CASGSNQGVAQYF; CDR3 DNA: TGTGCCAGCGGATCCAATCAGGGGGTAGCCCAGTACTTC
J gene: TRBJ2-1; clone size: -; D gene: TRBD1; V gene: TRBV13; CDR3 protein: CASSSTPGQGFYNEQFF; CDR3 DNA: TGTGCCAGCAGCTCAACCCCCGGACAGGGATTCTACAATGAGCAGTTCTTC
J gene: TRBJ2-7; clone size: -; D gene: -; V gene: TRBV5-1; CDR3 protein: CASSLGGQGIYEQYF; CDR3 DNA: TGCGCCAGCAGCTTGGGGGGCCAGGGGATTTACGAGCAGTACTTC
J gene: TRBJ1-1; clone size: -; D gene: -; V gene: TRBV14; CDR3 protein: CASSQVRGNTEAFF; CDR3 DNA: TGTGCCAGCAGCCAAGTTAGGGGGAACACTGAAGCTTTCTTT
J gene: TRBJ1-1; clone size: -; D gene: TRBD1; V gene: TRBV30; CDR3 protein: CAWRLSQGARSTEAFF; CDR3 DNA: TGTGCCTGGAGGCTATCCCAGGGGGCGAGGAGCACTGAAGCTTTCTTT
J gene: TRBJ2-1; clone size: -; D gene: TRBD2; V gene: TRBV28; CDR3 protein: CASSRGTRREQFF; CDR3 DNA: TGTGCCAGCAGTAGAGGGACTAGGCGAGAGCAGTTCTTC
J gene: TRBJ2-1; clone size: -; D gene: -; V gene: TRBV28; CDR3 protein: CASRTYNEQFF; CDR3 DNA: TGTGCCAGCAGGACATACAATGAGCAGTTCTTC
J gene: TRBJ2-4; clone size: -; D gene: TRBD1; V gene: TRBV2; CDR3 protein: CASSGQVKNIQYF; CDR3 DNA: TGTGCCAGCAGCGGACAGGTCAAAAACATTCAGTACTTC
J gene: TRBJ2-1; clone size: -; D gene: TRBD2; V gene: TRBV7-9; CDR3 protein: CASSSLPGLARNEQFF; CDR3 DNA: TGTGCCAGCAGCTCGCTTCCGGGACTAGCCCGGAATGAGCAGTTCTTC
J gene: TRBJ2-1; clone size: -; D gene: TRBD2; V gene: TRBV6-4; CDR3 protein: CASSDSSGGANEQFF; CDR3 DNA: TGTGCCAGCAGTGACTCTAGCGGGGGGGCAAATGAGCAGTTCTTC
J gene: TRBJ2-1; clone size: -; D gene: TRBD1; V gene: TRBV27; CDR3 protein: CASSPGQGGNEQFF; CDR3 DNA: TGTGCCAGCAGTCCGGGACAGGGAGGCAATGAGCAGTTCTTC
J gene: TRBJ1-2; clone size: -; D gene: -; V gene: TRBV9; CDR3 protein: CASSQQGLYGYTF; CDR3 DNA: TGTGCCAGCAGCCAGCAGGGGCTCTATGGCTACACCTTC
J gene: TRBJ2-1; clone size: -; D gene: TRBD1; V gene: TRBV4-1; CDR3 protein: CASSHPDRIGNEQFF; CDR3 DNA: TGCGCCAGCAGCCACCCGGACAGGATAGGCAATGAGCAGTTCTTC
J gene: TRBJ2-3; clone size: -; D gene: TRBD2; V gene: TRBV28; CDR3 protein: CASSPGLAGDWDTDTQYF; CDR3 DNA: TGTGCCAGCAGTCCGGGACTAGCGGGAGATTGGGATACAGATACGCAGTATTTT
J gene: TRBJ1-1; clone size: -; D gene: -; V gene: TRBV5-1; CDR3 protein: CASSWGTGVVEAFF; CDR3 DNA: TGCGCCAGCAGCTGGGGGACGGGGGTCGTGGAAGCTTTCTTT
J gene: TRBJ2-7; clone size: -; D gene: TRBD2; V gene: TRBV11-3; CDR3 protein: CASSLGTSESYEQYF; CDR3 DNA: TGTGCCAGCAGCTTAGGGACTAGCGAGTCCTACGAGCAGTACTTC
J gene: TRBJ2-1; clone size: -; D gene: TRBD1; V gene: TRBV6-1; CDR3 protein: CASSTHRGVGNEQFF; CDR3 DNA: TGTGCCAGCAGTACGCACAGGGGAGTGGGAAATGAGCAGTTCTTC
J gene: TRBJ2-1; clone size: -; D gene: -; V gene: TRBV28; CDR3 protein: CASSSTEREWGNEQFF; CDR3 DNA: TGTGCCAGCAGTTCGACTGAGAGGGAATGGGGAAATGAGCAGTTCTTC
J gene: TRBJ2-3; clone size: -; D gene: TRBD2; V gene: TRBV9; CDR3 protein: CASSPWGGVGTDTQYF; CDR3 DNA: TGTGCCAGCAGCCCGTGGGGGGGAGTGGGCACAGATACGCAGTATTTT
J gene: TRBJ1-2; clone size: -; D gene: TRBD1; V gene: TRBV6-1; CDR3 protein: CASRPDREHGYTF; CDR3 DNA: TGTGCCAGCAGACCCGACAGGGAGCATGGCTACACCTTC
J gene: TRBJ2-7; clone size: -; D gene: -; V gene: TRBV6-4; CDR3 protein: CASSWGTGFEQYF; CDR3 DNA: TGTGCCAGCAGCTGGGGAACAGGGTTCGAGCAGTACTTC
J gene: TRBJ1-2; clone size: -; D gene: TRBD1; V gene: TRBV6-5; CDR3 protein: CASSTGGLNYGYTF; CDR3 DNA: TGTGCCAGCTCAACAGGGGGCCTTAACTATGGCTACACCTTC
J gene: TRBJ1-2; clone size: -; D gene: -; V gene: TRBV4-1; CDR3 protein: CASSQDRGRHNYGYTF; CDR3 DNA: TGCGCCAGCAGCCAAGATAGGGGCAGGCATAACTATGGCTACACCTTC
J gene: TRBJ1-1; clone size: -; D gene: -; V gene: TRBV28; CDR3 protein: CASSTGSTEAFF; CDR3 DNA: TGTGCCAGCAGTACAGGGAGCACTGAAGCTTTCTTT
J gene: TRBJ2-5; clone size: -; D gene: TRBD2; V gene: TRBV7-3; CDR3 protein: CASSFLGLAEETQYF; CDR3 DNA: TGTGCCAGCAGCTTTCTCGGACTAGCGGAAGAGACCCAGTACTTC
J gene: TRBJ2-1; clone size: once; D gene: -; V gene: TRBV5-4; CDR3 protein: CASSSSRADEQFF; CDR3 DNA: TGTGCCAGCAGCTCCTCGAGGGCTGATGAGCAGTTCTTC
J gene: TRBJ2-5; clone size: -; D gene: -; V gene: TRBV5-1; CDR3 protein: CASRTGVGSLQETQYF; CDR3 DNA: TGCGCCAGCAGGACAGGAGTCGGGTCACTTCAAGAGACCCAGTACTTC
J gene: TRBJ2-3; clone size: -; D gene: -; V gene: TRBV2; CDR3 protein: CASSPVESSTDTQYF; CDR3 DNA: TGTGCCAGCAGCCCGGTAGAGTCTAGCACAGATACGCAGTATTTT
J gene: TRBJ2-1; clone size: -; D gene: -; V gene: TRBV7-9; CDR3 protein: CASSSGTHQNNEQFF; CDR3 DNA: TGTGCCAGCAGCTCCGGGACTCACCAGAACAATGAGCAGTTCTTC
J gene: TRBJ2-7; clone size: once; D gene: -; V gene: TRBV28; CDR3 protein: CASPPTGTLGPAYEQYF; CDR3 DNA: TGTGCCAGCCCTCCGACAGGAACCCTAGGGCCAGCCTACGAGCAGTACTTC
J gene: TRBJ1-4; clone size: -; D gene: TRBD1; V gene: TRBV27; CDR3 protein: CASSSGQGNEKLFF; CDR3 DNA: TGTGCCAGCAGTTCGGGACAGGGGAATGAAAAACTGTTTTTT
J gene: TRBJ1-5; clone size: -; D gene: -; V gene: TRBV27; CDR3 protein: CASSLAGLRGNQPQHF; CDR3 DNA: TGTGCCAGCAGTTTAGCGGGGCTGAGGGGCAATCAGCCCCAGCATTTT
J gene: TRBJ1-2; clone size: -; D gene: -; V gene: TRBV6-5; CDR3 protein: CASSLTSGVSGYTF; CDR3 DNA: TGTGCCAGCAGTCTAACTTCGGGGGTTTCCGGCTACACCTTC
J gene: TRBJ2-5; clone size: -; D gene: -; V gene: TRBV11-3; CDR3 protein: CASSPNQETQYF; CDR3 DNA: TGTGCCAGCAGCCCCAACCAAGAGACCCAGTACTTC
J gene: TRBJ1-5; clone size: -; D gene: -; V gene: TRBV6-6; CDR3 protein: CASSYPVQPQHF; CDR3 DNA: TGTGCCAGCAGTTACCCCGTCCAGCCCCAGCATTTT
J gene: TRBJ1-1; clone size: -; D gene: TRBD1; V gene: TRBV30; CDR3 protein: CACDDRGSKAFF; CDR3 DNA: TGTGCCTGCGACGACAGGGGTTCAAAAGCTTTCTTT
J gene: TRBJ1-2; clone size: -; D gene: -; V gene: TRBV4-1; CDR3 protein: CASSQTVQGIEGYTF; CDR3 DNA: TGCGCCAGCAGCCAGACTGTACAGGGTATAGAGGGCTACACCTTC
J gene: TRBJ1-1; clone size: -; D gene: -; V gene: TRBV15; CDR3 protein: CATSRNVLKNTEAFF; CDR3 DNA: TGTGCCACCAGCAGGAATGTACTCAAAAACACTGAAGCTTTCTTT
J gene: TRBJ1-1; clone size: -; D gene: -; V gene: TRBV6-5; CDR3 protein: CASRGLSMNTEAFF; CDR3 DNA: TGTGCCAGCAGGGGGCTTTCGATGAACACTGAAGCTTTCTTT
J gene: TRBJ2-3; clone size: -; D gene: TRBD2; V gene: TRBV4-2; CDR3 protein: CASSRETSGSADTQYF; CDR3 DNA: TGTGCCAGCAGCCGGGAGACTAGCGGGAGTGCAGATACGCAGTATTTT
J gene: TRBJ2-5; clone size: -; D gene: -; V gene: TRBV18; CDR3 protein: CASSPSGETQYF; CDR3 DNA: TGTGCCAGCTCACCATCGGGGGAGACCCAGTACTTC
J gene: TRBJ2-1; clone size: -; D gene: TRBD1; V gene: TRBV9; CDR3 protein: CASSVGQGPSYNEQFF; CDR3 DNA: TGTGCCAGCAGCGTAGGACAGGGACCCTCCTACAATGAGCAGTTCTTC
J gene: TRBJ1-3; clone size: few; D gene: -; V gene: TRBV2; CDR3 protein: CASSEKGVAGNTIYF; CDR3 DNA: TGTGCCAGCAGTGAAAAAGGAGTCGCCGGAAACACCATATATTTT